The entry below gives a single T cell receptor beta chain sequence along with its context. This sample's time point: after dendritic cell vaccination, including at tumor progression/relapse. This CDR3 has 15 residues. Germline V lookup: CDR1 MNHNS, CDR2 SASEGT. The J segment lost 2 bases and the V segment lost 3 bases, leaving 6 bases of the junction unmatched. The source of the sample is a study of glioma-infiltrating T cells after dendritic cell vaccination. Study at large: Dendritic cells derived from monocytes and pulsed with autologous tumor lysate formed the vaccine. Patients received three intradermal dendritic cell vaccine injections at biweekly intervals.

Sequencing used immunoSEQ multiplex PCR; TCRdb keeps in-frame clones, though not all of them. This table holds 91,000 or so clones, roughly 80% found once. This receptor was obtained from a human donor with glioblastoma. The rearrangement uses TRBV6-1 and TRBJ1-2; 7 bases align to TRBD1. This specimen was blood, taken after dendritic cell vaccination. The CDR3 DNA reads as TGTGCCAGCAGTGAGGAATGGGGACAGAACTATGGCTACACCTTC. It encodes CASSEEWGQNYGYTF.